This TCR beta chain appears in the sequencing data of a study of blood T cell repertoires in COVID-19. In the study overall: COVID-19 samples collected from the United States, Italy and Spain covered acute and convalescent phases. PBMCs, B-cell-depleted T cells, or T cells provided the cDNA or gDNA that made up the material.

Per the study methods: From reference gene primer amplification, estimates of nucleated cell counts were derived. Some clones are missing from TCRdb's copy, which holds only in-frame ones; the method was immunoSEQ multiplex PCR. From that table come the V and J calls and clone size; the DNA was used to work out D and trimming. The table includes about 130,000 clones, around 86% detected once. This clone has only one observation. The germline V gene has CDR1 MDHEN and CDR2 SYDVKM. Trimming took off 6 bases at V and 6 bases at J, with 14 bases between the two ends. The CDR3 consists of 14 residues. This sequence joins TRBV28 and TRBJ1-4; D might be TRBD1 (5 bases). Sample: peripheral blood. The TCR comes from a man aged 35-49 years with active or convalescent COVID-19. CDR3 bases: TGTGCCAGCAGGGTAGGCAGGGTGGATGAAAAACTGTTTTTT. Translating it yields CASRVGRVDEKLFF. Full variable domain (outside the CDR3, taken from reference TRBV28 and TRBJ1-4): DVKVTQSSRYLVKRTGEKVFLECVQDMDHENMFWYRQDPGLGLRLIYFSYDVKMKEKGDIPEGYSVSREKKERFSLILESASTNQTSMYLCASRVGRVDEKLFFGSGTQLSVL.